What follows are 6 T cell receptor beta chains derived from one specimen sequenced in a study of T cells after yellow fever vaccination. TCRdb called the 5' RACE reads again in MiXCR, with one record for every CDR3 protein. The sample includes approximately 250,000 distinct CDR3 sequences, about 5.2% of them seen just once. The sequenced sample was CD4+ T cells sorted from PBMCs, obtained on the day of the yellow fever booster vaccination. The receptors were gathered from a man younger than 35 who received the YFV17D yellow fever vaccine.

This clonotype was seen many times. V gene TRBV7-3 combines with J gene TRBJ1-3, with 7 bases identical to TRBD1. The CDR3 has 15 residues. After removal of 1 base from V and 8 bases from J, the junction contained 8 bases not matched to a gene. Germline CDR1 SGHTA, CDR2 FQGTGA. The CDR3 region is CASSLNPGGGHTIYF. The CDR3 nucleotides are TGTGCCAGCAGCTTAAATCCAGGGGGAGGCCACACCATATATTTT.

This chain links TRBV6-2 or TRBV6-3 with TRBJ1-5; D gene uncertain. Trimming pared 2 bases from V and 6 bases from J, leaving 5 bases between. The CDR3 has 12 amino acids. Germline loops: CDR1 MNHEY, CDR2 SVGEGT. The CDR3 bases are TGTGCCAGCAGTTACGCAGGTCAGCCCCAGCATTTT. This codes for CASSYAGQPQHF.

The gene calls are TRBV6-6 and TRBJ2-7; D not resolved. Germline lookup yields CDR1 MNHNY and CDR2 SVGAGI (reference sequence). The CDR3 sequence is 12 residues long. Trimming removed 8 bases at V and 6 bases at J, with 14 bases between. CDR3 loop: CASSAGPIEQYF. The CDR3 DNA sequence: TGTGCCAGCTCCGCCGGACCGATCGAGCAGTACTTC.

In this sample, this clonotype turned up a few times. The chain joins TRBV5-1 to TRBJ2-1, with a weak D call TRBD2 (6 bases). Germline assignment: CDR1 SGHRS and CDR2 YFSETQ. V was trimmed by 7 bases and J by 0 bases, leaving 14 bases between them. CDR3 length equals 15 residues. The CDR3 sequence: CASLEGTSSYNEQFF. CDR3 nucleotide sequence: TGCGCCAGCTTGGAGGGTACGAGCTCCTACAATGAGCAGTTCTTC.

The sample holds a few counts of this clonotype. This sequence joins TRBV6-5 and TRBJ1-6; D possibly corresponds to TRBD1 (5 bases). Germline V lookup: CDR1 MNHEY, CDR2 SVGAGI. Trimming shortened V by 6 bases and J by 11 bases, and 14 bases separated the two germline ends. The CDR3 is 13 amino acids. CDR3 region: CASSPGGWPPLHF. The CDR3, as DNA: TGTGCCAGCAGCCCGGGGGGATGGCCACCCCTCCACTTT.

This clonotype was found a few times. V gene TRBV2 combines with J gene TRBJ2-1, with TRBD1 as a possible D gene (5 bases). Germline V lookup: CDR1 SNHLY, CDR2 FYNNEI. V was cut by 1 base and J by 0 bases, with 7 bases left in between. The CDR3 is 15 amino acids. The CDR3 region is CASSEGGYSYNEQFF. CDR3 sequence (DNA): TGTGCCAGCAGTGAAGGGGGCTACTCCTACAATGAGCAGTTCTTC. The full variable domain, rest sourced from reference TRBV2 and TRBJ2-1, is EPEVTQTPSHQVTQMGQEVILRCVPISNHLYFYWYRQILGQKVEFLVSFYNNEISEKSEIFDDQFSVERPDGSNFTLKIRSTKLEDSAMYFCASSEGGYSYNEQFFGPGTRLTVL.